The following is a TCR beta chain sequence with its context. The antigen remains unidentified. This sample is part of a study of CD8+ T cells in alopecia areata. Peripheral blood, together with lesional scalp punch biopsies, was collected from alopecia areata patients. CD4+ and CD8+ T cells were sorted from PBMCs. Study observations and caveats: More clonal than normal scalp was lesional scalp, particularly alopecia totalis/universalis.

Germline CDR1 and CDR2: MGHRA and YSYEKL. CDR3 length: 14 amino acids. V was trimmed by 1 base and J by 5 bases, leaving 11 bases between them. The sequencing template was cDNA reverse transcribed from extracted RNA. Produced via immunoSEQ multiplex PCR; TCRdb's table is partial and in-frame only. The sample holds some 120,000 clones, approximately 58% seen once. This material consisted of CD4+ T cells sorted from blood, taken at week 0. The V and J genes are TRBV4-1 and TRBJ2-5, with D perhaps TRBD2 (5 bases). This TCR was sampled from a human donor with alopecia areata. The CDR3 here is CASSQGWEMETQYF. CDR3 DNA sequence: TGCGCCAGCAGCCAAGGGTGGGAGATGGAGACCCAGTACTTC.